Listed below are T cell receptor beta chains from one sample, sequenced in a study of cytotoxic CD8 clonotypes in ibrutinib-treated CLL. Sequencing was performed with immunoSEQ multiplex PCR; in TCRdb, only in-frame clones are kept and a portion is missing. The table records about 160,000 clones, roughly 90% of them present only once. The sequenced sample was PBMCs, obtained at disease progression, from a patient treated with ibrutinib. Source of these receptors: a human donor with chronic lymphocytic leukemia. The CDR3 runs from the conserved cysteine through the conserved F or W. Each record gives: CDR3 length, V gene, D gene, J gene, clone size, CDR3 protein, CDR3 DNA. A D gene is named only where the DNA matches it firmly. Not all rows give a size; the values are once, few, many and, for expanded clones, a class.

>18|TRBV4-1|-|TRBJ1-5|-
CASSQESGPNSRIQPQHF
TGCGCCAGCAGCCAAGAATCAGGACCTAATAGTCGAATTCAGCCCCAGCATTTT
>12|TRBV28|-|TRBJ1-5|-
CASRSSNQPQHF
TGTGCCAGCCGGTCCTCAAATCAGCCCCAGCATTTT
>16|TRBV2|-|TRBJ2-5|-
CASIPQWGTRQETQYF
TGTGCCAGCATACCCCAGTGGGGGACGCGACAAGAGACCCAGTACTTC
>14|TRBV10-3|TRBD1|TRBJ2-7|once
CAISDPGQGYEQYF
TGTGCCATCAGTGACCCGGGACAGGGCTACGAGCAGTACTTC
>15|TRBV5-1|-|TRBJ2-7|-
CASSSTGTETYEQYF
TGCGCCAGCAGCTCAACCGGGACCGAGACTTACGAGCAGTACTTC
>14|TRBV7-3|-|TRBJ1-2|once
CASSNRPGSYGYTF
TGTGCCAGCAGTAACCGGCCAGGGAGCTATGGCTACACCTTC
>14|TRBV28|TRBD1|TRBJ2-3|-
CASRGDRSTDTQYF
TGTGCCAGCAGGGGGGACAGGAGCACAGATACGCAGTATTTT
>18|TRBV5-1|-|TRBJ2-7|-
CASSLPRRTDKKFYEQYF
TGCGCCAGCAGCTTGCCCCGAAGGACAGACAAGAAATTCTACGAGCAGTACTTC
>11|TRBV30|-|TRBJ2-7|-
CAWGNRVEQYF
TGTGCCTGGGGGAACAGGGTCGAGCAGTACTTC
>15|TRBV6-1|-|TRBJ2-7|-
CASSEAWRGLYEQYF
TGTGCCAGCAGTGAAGCTTGGAGGGGGCTGTACGAGCAGTACTTC
>15|TRBV16|-|TRBJ2-2|-
CASSQYQGYTGELFF
TGTGCCAGCAGCCAATATCAGGGATACACCGGGGAGCTGTTTTTT
>13|TRBV6-1|-|TRBJ1-1|-
CASSIQRDGEAFF
TGTGCCAGCAGCATTCAAAGGGACGGGGAAGCTTTCTTT